This T cell receptor beta chain came from a study of cytomegalovirus exposure and HLA in healthy donors. The study ran its PCR with 60 Vbeta and 13 Jbeta primers. The repertoire was sequenced with immunoSEQ multiplex PCR; TCRdb's copy has only in-frame clones and lacks some. The data contain 75,000 to 100,000 clones, 6.5% to 8% of them singletons. The CDR3 runs 12 residues. The ends were cut back, 5 bases at V and 6 bases at J, with 8 bases in the middle. Germline values: CDR1 MDHEN, CDR2 SYDVKM. This clone has only a few counts. The sample comprised PBMCs. The chain recombines TRBV28 with TRBJ1-3; possibly TRBD1 for D (5 bases). This TCR came from a man in his fifties or sixties in good health and CMV-seronegative. As DNA, the CDR3 is TGTGCCAGCAGTAAACAGGAAAACACCATATATTTT. Protein sequence: CASSKQENTIYF.